The following is a TCR beta chain sequence with its context. This specimen belongs to a study of human T cells and chemical hapten exposure. Overall study context: Patch tests applied 0.01% DPC to the upper back, read at 6 days.

Trimming cost V 0 bases and J 4 bases, with 13 bases left between them. This CDR3 contains 15 residues. Germline V CDR1 and CDR2: DFQATT, SNEGSKA (reference sequence). As for time point: patch test 3, about 24 weeks after DPC sensitization. Treatment described: therapeutic diphenylcyclopropenone sensitization with weekly scalp DPC. Suited to DPC and affected by alopecia, the donors ranged from 18 to 70 years old. Separate cDNA molecules received unique molecular identifiers, which the library attached to them. Using its own MiXCR run on the RACE reads, TCRdb lists one record per CDR3 protein. The sample gives 150,000 to 200,000 distinct CDR3 sequences, about a quarter of which show up once; around 2.3% is in the top ten.

This chain joins TRBV20-1 and TRBJ1-5; a possible D gene is TRBD1 (6 bases). The receptor comes from a woman aged 18-35 years with alopecia areata. Some clones in this sample may be carry-over from other donors' samples. This specimen consisted of whole blood, obtained in connection with sensitization to the hapten diphenylcyclopropenone (DPC). In nucleotides, the CDR3 is TGCAGTGCTAGAGATTTACAGGGAGAAAATCAGCCCCAGCATTTT. This translates into CSARDLQGENQPQHF.